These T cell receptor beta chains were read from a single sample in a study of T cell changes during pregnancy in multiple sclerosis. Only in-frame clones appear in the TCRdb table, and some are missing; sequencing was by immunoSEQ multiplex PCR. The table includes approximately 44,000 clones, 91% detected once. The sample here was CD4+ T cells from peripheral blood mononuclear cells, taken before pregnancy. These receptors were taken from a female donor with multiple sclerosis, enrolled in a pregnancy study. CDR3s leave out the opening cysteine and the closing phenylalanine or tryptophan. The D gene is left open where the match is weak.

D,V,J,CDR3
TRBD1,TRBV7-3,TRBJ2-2,ASSSLTGGELF
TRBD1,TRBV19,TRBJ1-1,ASESDRENTEAF
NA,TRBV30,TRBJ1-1,AGGGIMGGGGKAF
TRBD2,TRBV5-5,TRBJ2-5,ASSRGGGETQY
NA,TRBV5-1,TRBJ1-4,ASSLEGGNEKLF
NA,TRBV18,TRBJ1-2,ASSPQRDTTLYGYT
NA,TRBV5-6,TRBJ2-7,ASSFGQTYEQY
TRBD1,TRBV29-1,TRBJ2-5,SVLKGPRGKETQY
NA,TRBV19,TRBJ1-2,ASSRPGSWYGYT
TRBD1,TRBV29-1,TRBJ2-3,SVRLGQGTTDTQY
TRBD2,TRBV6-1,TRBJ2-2,ASSVVAGGPGAGELF
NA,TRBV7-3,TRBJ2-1,ASSPGYNEQF
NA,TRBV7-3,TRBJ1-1,ASSSQVNTEAF
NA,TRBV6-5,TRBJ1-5,ASTPGGDQPQH
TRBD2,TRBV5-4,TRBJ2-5,ASSPGGTNQESQY
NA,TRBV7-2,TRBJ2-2,ASSLAGPGELF
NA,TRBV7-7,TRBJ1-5,ASSLENAGHCYSNQPQH
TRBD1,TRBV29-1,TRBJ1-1,SVGDRGPLNTEAF
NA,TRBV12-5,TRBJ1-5,ASGLASGHFNQPQH
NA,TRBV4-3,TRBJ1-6,ASSPKVRSGETSPLH